A single sample gave rise to the 25 T cell receptor beta chains below, sequenced in a study of cytomegalovirus exposure and HLA in healthy donors. Primers for the PCR totalled 60 Vbeta and 13 Jbeta. Here immunoSEQ multiplex PCR was the method, and the copy in TCRdb shows in-frame clones only, minus some. The data contain 250,000 or so clones, 70% to 90% of them singletons. The sequenced sample was PBMCs. The receptors were sampled from a human donor in good health.

This chain uses TRBV2 with TRBJ2-3; 9 bases line up with TRBD2. J was trimmed by 3 bases and V by 6 bases; bases with no gene match: 10. The CDR3 is 16 residues long. Germline-derived CDR1 and CDR2 are SNHLY and FYNNEI. CDR3 residues: CASRAGLARTTDTQYF. As DNA, the CDR3 is TGTGCCAGCAGGGCTGGACTAGCGAGAACGACAGATACGCAGTATTTT.

Here the CDR3 DNA reads TGTGCCAGCAGCTTAGCGGGAGGGCCGTTAGGCACAGATACGCAGTATTTT. It translates to CASSLAGGPLGTDTQYF. The J gene is TRBJ2-3, the V gene TRBV7-2, with 7 bases that match TRBD2. Trimming removed 0 bases from V and 1 base from J; junction bases left unmatched: 7. This CDR3 spans 17 amino acids. Germline V gene sequence: CDR1 SGHTA, CDR2 FQGNSA.

The chain carries TRBV7-9 and TRBJ1-4, with D possibly matching TRBD1 (6 bases). V lost 3 bases to trimming and J lost 7 bases, with 15 bases between them. Per the germline V gene, CDR1 is SEHNR and CDR2 is FQNEAQ (reference sequence). The CDR3 runs 15 residues. The chain's CDR3 is CASSFYPGGGEKLFF. In nucleotides, the CDR3 is TGTGCCAGCAGCTTTTATCCTGGGGGCGGTGAAAAACTGTTTTTT.

V and J are TRBV6-5 and TRBJ2-7; a possible D gene is TRBD2 (6 bases). Germline V gene lookup returns CDR1 MNHEY and CDR2 SVGAGI. The CDR3 is 14 residues long. The V end was cut by 5 bases, the J end by 4 bases, with 15 bases between. Here the CDR3 reads CASSKSGLPYEQYF. The CDR3 DNA is TGTGCCAGCAGTAAATCGGGACTCCCGTACGAGCAGTACTTC.

The chain joins TRBV14 to TRBJ1-4, with a tentative D call TRBD1 (5 bases). Trimming removed 5 bases from V and 6 bases from J, with 13 bases in between. In germline, CDR1 is SGHDN, CDR2 FVKESK. There are 14 residues in the CDR3. The DNA for the CDR3 is TGTGCCAGCAGCTGGCTCGGAGGGGATGAAAAACTGTTTTTT. Translation: CASSWLGGDEKLFF.

The chain employs TRBV7-3 and TRBJ2-6; possibly TRBD2 for D (5 bases). This CDR3 comprises 18 residues. Germline V gene lookup returns CDR1 SGHTA and CDR2 FQGTGA. The V and J ends lost 1 base and 0 bases respectively, with 13 bases between them. CDR3: CASSLMSSRSSGANVLTF. The CDR3 nucleotides read TGTGCCAGCAGCTTAATGTCTAGCAGGAGCTCTGGGGCCAACGTCCTGACTTTC.

The J gene is TRBJ2-5, the V gene TRBV5-4; D not resolved. CDR3 size: 16 residues. Germline values: CDR1 SGHNT, CDR2 YYREEE (reference sequence). V was clipped by 1 base and J by 3 bases, with 16 bases between them. CDR3 protein: CASSLIRGMSKETQYF. In DNA form, the CDR3 reads TGTGCCAGCAGCTTGATTCGAGGAATGTCCAAAGAGACCCAGTACTTC.

The V call is TRBV14, the J call TRBJ2-3, with TRBD1 as a possible D gene (7 bases). Germline V gene data show CDR1 as SGHDN and CDR2 as FVKESK. The CDR3 is 19 amino acids. V was cut by 1 base and J by 2 bases, with 22 bases left in between. The chain's CDR3 is CASSQGGRVQGRPTDTQYF. The CDR3 region has the DNA TGTGCCAGCAGCCAAGGTGGACGGGTACAGGGGAGGCCCACAGATACGCAGTATTTT.

This chain uses TRBV29-1 with TRBJ2-7; D possibly corresponds to TRBD1 (6 bases). In germline, CDR1 is SQVTM, CDR2 ANQGSEA. This CDR3 spans 12 amino acids. Trimming cost V 6 bases and J 8 bases, with 17 bases left between them. The CDR3 sequence: CSVMMVRGKQYF. For the CDR3, the DNA is TGCAGCGTAATGATGGTCAGGGGCAAGCAGTACTTC.

Here the CDR3 DNA reads TGCGCCAGCAGCCTCGCGACAGGGTCAGGCACAGATACGCAGTATTTT. Its translation is CASSLATGSGTDTQYF. V is TRBV5-1 and J is TRBJ2-3, with 7 nucleotides matching TRBD1. The CDR3 totals 16 residues. CDR1 and CDR2 from the germline V gene are SGHRS and YFSETQ. The ends lost 4 bases at V and 1 base at J; junction bases unmatched: 9.

The chain links TRBV2 to TRBJ2-7; 10 bases are shared with TRBD2. The length of the CDR3 is 14 residues. With V trimmed by 2 bases and J by 3 bases, 1 base remained unmatched. Germline V lookup: CDR1 SNHLY, CDR2 FYNNEI. The CDR3, as DNA: TGTGCCAGCAGTGAACTAGCGGGGGACTACGAGCAGTACTTC. It codes for CASSELAGDYEQYF.

To note about this clone: The junction does not match germline at one end; this may be a read error. The J gene is TRBJ1-2, the V gene TRBV30; D is undetermined. There are 11 residues in the CDR3. Per germline, CDR1 GTSNPN and CDR2 SVGIG (reference sequence). The CDR3 here is CVLRMAEGYTF. The CDR3 DNA sequence: TGCGTCCTTAGAATGGCGGAGGGCTACACCTTC.

The chain recombines TRBV10-3 with TRBJ2-7, with D perhaps matching TRBD1 (5 bases). Germline lookup yields CDR1 ENHRY and CDR2 SYGVKD. This CDR3 has 13 residues. Trimming removed 6 bases from V and 3 bases from J, with 12 bases in between. The chain's CDR3 is CAISREEFYEQYF. The CDR3 nucleotides are TGTGCCATCAGCAGGGAAGAATTCTACGAGCAGTACTTC.

This chain links TRBV11-2 with TRBJ1-5; D remains ambiguous. Trimming removed 10 bases from V and 0 bases from J, with 10 bases in between. From germline, CDR1 is SGHAT and CDR2 FQNNGV. There are 13 residues in the CDR3. The CDR3 coding sequence is TGTGCCACCTCACCAGGTAGCAATCAGCCCCAGCATTTT. Its protein is CATSPGSNQPQHF.

This chain connects TRBV25-1 to TRBJ2-1, with TRBD1 as a possible D gene (5 bases). Germline V lookup: CDR1 MGHDK, CDR2 SYGVNS. V shed 4 bases and J shed 1 base, with 14 bases lying between them. This CDR3 is 16 amino acids long. CDR3 protein: CASSARGHGSYNEQFF. DNA of the CDR3: TGTGCCAGCAGTGCCCGAGGACACGGGTCCTACAATGAGCAGTTCTTC.

V and J are TRBV19 and TRBJ2-7; possibly TRBD2 for D (5 bases). The CDR3 runs to 14 residues. CDR1 and CDR2 from the germline V gene are LNHDA and SQIVND (reference sequence). The V end lost 8 bases, the J end lost 2 bases, and 16 bases lay between the germline ends. The CDR3: CASSLTGVPYEQYF. The CDR3 region has the DNA TGTGCCAGTTCACTCACCGGGGTCCCCTACGAGCAGTACTTC.

The chain has TRBV27 and TRBJ2-6; 9 nucleotides align to TRBD1. Germline CDR1 and CDR2: MNHEY and SMNVEV (reference sequence). The V segment lost 7 bases and the J segment 1 base; nucleotides outside the gene matches: 2. This CDR3 comprises 15 residues. As DNA, the CDR3 is TGTGCCAGCAAAGGACAGGGGTCTGGGGCCAACGTCCTGACTTTC. Translation: CASKGQGSGANVLTF.

The chain couples TRBV5-5 to TRBJ2-3, with 9 positions matching TRBD1. The CDR3 has 17 residues. Losses at the gene ends were 0 bases for V and 6 bases for J; bases not matched to a gene: 11. In germline, CDR1 is SGHKS, CDR2 YYEKEE (reference sequence). This CDR3 reads CASSLVLSSGQGDTQYF. CDR3 DNA: TGTGCCAGCAGCTTGGTTTTATCGTCCGGACAGGGGGATACGCAGTATTTT.

The gene calls are TRBV6-6 and TRBJ1-1, with 10 bases fitting TRBD1. The CDR3 spans 16 residues. With 5 bases clipped from V and 2 bases from J, the junction kept 8 bases outside the gene matches. The germline V gene encodes CDR1 MNHNY and CDR2 SVGAGI (reference sequence). The CDR3 DNA reads as TGTGCCAGCAGTGGAATTTGGACAGGGGGAAACACTGAAGCTTTCTTT. It encodes CASSGIWTGGNTEAFF.

There are a few counts of this clone. Other DNA sequences from this sample encode an identical CDR3 as well. The chain employs TRBV29-1 and TRBJ1-2; the match to TRBD1 covers 8 bases. Germline-derived CDR1 and CDR2 are SQVTM and ANQGSEA. V shed 4 bases and J 2 bases; nucleotides not matched to a gene: 6. The CDR3 consists of 14 residues. CDR3 sequence (DNA): TGCAGCGTTGGGGGCAGGGGGCGCAACTATGGCTACACCTTC. Residues: CSVGGRGRNYGYTF. Filled out from reference TRBV29-1 and TRBJ1-2, the complete variable domain reads SAVISQKPSRDICQRGTSLTIQCQVDSQVTMMFWYRQQPGQSLTLIATANQGSEATYESGFVIDKFPISRPNLTFSTLTVSNMSPEDSSIYLCSVGGRGRNYGYTFGSGTRLTVV.

The chain couples TRBV19 to TRBJ1-1; the D gene is possibly TRBD1 (5 bases). CDR1 and CDR2 from the germline V gene are LNHDA and SQIVND (reference sequence). The CDR3 consists of 14 residues. V was cut by 3 bases and J by 0 bases, with 8 bases left in between. The CDR3 DNA reads TGTGCCAGTAGTATCCACAGGTTGAACACTGAAGCTTTCTTT. This translates into CASSIHRLNTEAFF.

V gene TRBV6-1 combines with J gene TRBJ1-5; D perhaps matches TRBD1 (5 bases). Germline CDR1 reads MNHNS; CDR2 reads SASEGT. This CDR3 region has 14 residues. The V end lost 6 bases, the J end lost 4 bases, and 13 bases lay between the germline ends. The CDR3 reads CASREDTGNQPQHF. CDR3 DNA sequence: TGTGCCAGCAGAGAGGACACCGGAAATCAGCCCCAGCATTTT.

This chain connects TRBV27 to TRBJ2-7, with TRBD2 matching over 7 bases. CDR1 is MNHEY and CDR2 is SMNVEV in the germline V gene (reference sequence). J gave up 2 bases and V 2 bases, and 3 bases lay outside the gene matches. This CDR3 is built from 14 residues. The CDR3 reads CASSLSGTAYEQYF. The CDR3 DNA sequence: TGTGCCAGCAGTTTAAGCGGGACGGCCTACGAGCAGTACTTC.

This chain uses TRBV11-2 with TRBJ2-7; TRBD2 matches 8 bases. The CDR3 covers 16 residues. The V gene end was trimmed by 1 base and the J gene end by 0 bases; junction bases not matched to a gene: 5. Germline V gene sequence: CDR1 SGHAT, CDR2 FQNNGV. The CDR3 spells CASSLGLREASYEQYF. The DNA for the CDR3 is TGTGCCAGCAGCTTAGGTTTGCGGGAGGCCTCCTACGAGCAGTACTTC.

The gene calls are TRBV5-1 and TRBJ2-6; weak D call: TRBD1 (6 bases). Germline loops: CDR1 SGHRS, CDR2 YFSETQ. CDR3 length equals 17 residues. The ends were cut back, 1 base at V and 1 base at J, with 12 bases in the middle. As DNA, the CDR3 is TGCGCCAGCAGCTTGAGGGGGTCATGGTCTGGGGCCAACGTCCTGACTTTC. It is translated as CASSLRGSWSGANVLTF.